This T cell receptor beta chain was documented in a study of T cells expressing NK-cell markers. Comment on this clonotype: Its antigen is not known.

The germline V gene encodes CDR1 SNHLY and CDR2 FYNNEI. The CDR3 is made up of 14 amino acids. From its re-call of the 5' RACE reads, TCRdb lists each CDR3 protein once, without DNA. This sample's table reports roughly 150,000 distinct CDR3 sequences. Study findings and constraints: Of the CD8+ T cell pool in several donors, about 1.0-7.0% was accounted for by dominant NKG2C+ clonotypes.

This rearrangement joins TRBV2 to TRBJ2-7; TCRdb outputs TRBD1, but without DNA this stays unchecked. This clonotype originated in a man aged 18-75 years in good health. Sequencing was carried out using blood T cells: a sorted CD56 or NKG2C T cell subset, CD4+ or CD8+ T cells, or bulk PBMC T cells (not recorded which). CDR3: CASTRPGAGYEQYF.